The source of this T cell receptor (beta chain) is a study of T cell responses to AZD1222 COVID-19 vaccine. The CDR3 runs to 19 residues. The V gene lost 2 bases and the J gene lost 0 bases, with 17 bases spanning the gap. CDR1 is KGHSH, CDR2 LQKENI, per germline. This table comes from immunoSEQ multiplex PCR, and its TCRdb copy is limited to in-frame clones, with some not included. The table lists 120,000 or so clones, about 88% of them singletons. Of note for this clone: Its antigen remains unknown.

Study results and limitations: No day 14 peak samples; only post-peak repertoires were characterized. Researchers report vaccine-associated CD4 TCRs spanning spike, with dominance at 160-218 and 743-854.

The TCR sequence derives from an adult in good health. The chain links TRBV18 to TRBJ2-6; D could derive from TRBD1 or TRBD2 (5 bases each). This sample comprised peripheral blood, obtained on day 0 of AZD1222 vaccination. DNA of the CDR3: TGTGCCAGCTCACCAATAACCGGGGCCCGGACCTCTGGGGCCAACGTCCTGACTTTC. This codes for CASSPITGARTSGANVLTF.